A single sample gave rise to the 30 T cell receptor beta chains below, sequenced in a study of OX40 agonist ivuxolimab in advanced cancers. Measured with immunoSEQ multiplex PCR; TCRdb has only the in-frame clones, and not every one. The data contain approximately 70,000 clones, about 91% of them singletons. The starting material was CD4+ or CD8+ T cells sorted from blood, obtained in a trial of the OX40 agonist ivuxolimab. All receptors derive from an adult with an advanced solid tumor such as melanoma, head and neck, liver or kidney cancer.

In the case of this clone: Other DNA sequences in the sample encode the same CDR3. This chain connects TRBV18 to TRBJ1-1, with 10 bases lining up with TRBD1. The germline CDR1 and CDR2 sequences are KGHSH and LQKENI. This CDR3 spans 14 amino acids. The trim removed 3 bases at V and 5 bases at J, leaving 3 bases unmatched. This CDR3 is CASSPWDRGTEAFF. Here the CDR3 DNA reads TGTGCCAGCTCACCCTGGGACAGGGGAACTGAAGCTTTCTTT.

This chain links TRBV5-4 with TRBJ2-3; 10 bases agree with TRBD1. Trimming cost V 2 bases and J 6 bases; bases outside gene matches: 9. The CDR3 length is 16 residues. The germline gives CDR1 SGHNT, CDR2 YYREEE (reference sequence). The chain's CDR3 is CASSFIGTGAADTQYF. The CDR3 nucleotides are TGTGCCAGCAGCTTTATCGGGACAGGGGCAGCGGATACGCAGTATTTT.

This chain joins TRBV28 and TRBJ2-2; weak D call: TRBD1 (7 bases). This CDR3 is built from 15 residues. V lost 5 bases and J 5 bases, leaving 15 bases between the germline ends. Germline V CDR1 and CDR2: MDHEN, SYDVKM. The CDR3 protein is CASSTYRGGTGELFF. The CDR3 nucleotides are TGTGCCAGCAGTACCTACAGGGGAGGTACCGGGGAGCTGTTTTTT.

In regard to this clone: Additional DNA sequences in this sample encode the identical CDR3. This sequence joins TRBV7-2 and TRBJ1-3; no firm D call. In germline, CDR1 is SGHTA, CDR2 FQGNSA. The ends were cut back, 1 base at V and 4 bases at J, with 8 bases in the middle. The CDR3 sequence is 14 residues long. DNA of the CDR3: TGTGCCAGCAGCTTAGTGGGATCCGGAAACACCATATATTTT. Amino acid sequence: CASSLVGSGNTIYF. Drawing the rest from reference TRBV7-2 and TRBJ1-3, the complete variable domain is GAGVSQSPSNKVTEKGKDVELRCDPISGHTALYWYRQSLGQGLEFLIYFQGNSAPDKSGLPSDRFSAERTGGSVSTLTIQRTQQEDSAVYLCASSLVGSGNTIYFGEGSWLTVV.

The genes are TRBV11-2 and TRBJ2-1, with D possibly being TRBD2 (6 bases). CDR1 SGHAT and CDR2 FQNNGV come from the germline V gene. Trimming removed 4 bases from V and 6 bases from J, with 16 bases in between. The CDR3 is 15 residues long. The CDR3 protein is CASSSASVKVNEQFF. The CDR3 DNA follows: TGTGCCAGCAGCTCGGCTAGCGTAAAGGTCAATGAGCAGTTCTTC.

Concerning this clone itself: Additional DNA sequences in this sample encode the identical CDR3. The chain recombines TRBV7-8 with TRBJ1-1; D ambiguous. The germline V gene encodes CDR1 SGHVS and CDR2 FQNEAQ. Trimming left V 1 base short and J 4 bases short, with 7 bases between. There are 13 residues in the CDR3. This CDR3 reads CASSLGVGTEAFF. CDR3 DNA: TGTGCCAGCAGCTTAGGGGTAGGCACTGAAGCTTTCTTT.

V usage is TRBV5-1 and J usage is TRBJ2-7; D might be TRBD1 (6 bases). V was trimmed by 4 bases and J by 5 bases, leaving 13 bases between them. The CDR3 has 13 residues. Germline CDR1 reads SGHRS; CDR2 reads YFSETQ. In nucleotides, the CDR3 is TGCGCCAGCAGCCTACAGGGAGAGGACGAGCAGTACTTC. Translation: CASSLQGEDEQYF.

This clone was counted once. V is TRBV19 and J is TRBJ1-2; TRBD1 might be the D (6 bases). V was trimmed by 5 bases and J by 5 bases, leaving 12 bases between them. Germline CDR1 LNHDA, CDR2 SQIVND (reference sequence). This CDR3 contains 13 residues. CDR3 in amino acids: CASSSGTRYGYTF. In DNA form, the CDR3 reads TGTGCCAGTAGTTCCGGGACACGTTATGGCTACACCTTC.

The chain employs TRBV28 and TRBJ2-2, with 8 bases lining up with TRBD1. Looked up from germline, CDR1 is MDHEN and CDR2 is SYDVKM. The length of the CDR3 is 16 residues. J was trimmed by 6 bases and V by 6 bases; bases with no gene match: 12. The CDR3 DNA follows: TGTGCCAGCAGACTAACCGGGACAGGAGGTTCCGGGGAGCTGTTTTTT. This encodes CASRLTGTGGSGELFF.

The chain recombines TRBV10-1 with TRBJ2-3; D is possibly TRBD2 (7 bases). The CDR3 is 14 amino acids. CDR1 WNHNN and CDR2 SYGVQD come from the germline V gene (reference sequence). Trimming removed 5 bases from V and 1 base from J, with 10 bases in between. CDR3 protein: CASSLGGGTDTQYF. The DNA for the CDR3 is TGCGCCAGCAGTCTAGGGGGGGGCACAGATACGCAGTATTTT.

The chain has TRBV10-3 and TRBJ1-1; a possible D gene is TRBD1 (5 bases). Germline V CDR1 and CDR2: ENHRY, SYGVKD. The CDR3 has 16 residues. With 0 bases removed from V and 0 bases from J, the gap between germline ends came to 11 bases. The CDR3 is CAISESTTAMNTEAFF. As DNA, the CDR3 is TGTGCCATCAGTGAGTCTACGACAGCCATGAACACTGAAGCTTTCTTT.

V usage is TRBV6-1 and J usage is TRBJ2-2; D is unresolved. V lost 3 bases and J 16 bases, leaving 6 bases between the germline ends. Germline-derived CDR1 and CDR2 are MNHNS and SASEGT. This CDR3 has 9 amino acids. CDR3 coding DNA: TGTGCCAGCAGTGACTCCGGGTTTTTT. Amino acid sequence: CASSDSGFF.

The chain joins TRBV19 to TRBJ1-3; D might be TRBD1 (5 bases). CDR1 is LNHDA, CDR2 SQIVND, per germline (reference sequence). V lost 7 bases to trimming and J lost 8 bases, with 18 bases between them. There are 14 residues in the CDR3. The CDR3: CASNLQGKGHTIYF. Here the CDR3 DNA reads TGTGCCAGTAACCTTCAGGGAAAAGGACACACCATATATTTT.

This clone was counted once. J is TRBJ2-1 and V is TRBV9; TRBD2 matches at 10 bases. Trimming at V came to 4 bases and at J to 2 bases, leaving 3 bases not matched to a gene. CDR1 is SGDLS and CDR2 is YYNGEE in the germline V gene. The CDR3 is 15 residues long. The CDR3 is CASSWSGGAYNEQFF. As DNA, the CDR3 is TGTGCCAGCAGCTGGAGCGGGGGGGCCTACAATGAGCAGTTCTTC.

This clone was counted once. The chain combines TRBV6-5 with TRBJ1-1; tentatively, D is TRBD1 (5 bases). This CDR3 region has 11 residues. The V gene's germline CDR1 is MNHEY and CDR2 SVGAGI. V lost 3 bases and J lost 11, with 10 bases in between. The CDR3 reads CASSYVGLAFF. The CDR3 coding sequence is TGTGCCAGCAGTTATGTGGGGCTCGCTTTCTTT.

The CDR3 here is CASSENGVAYNEQFF. DNA of the CDR3: TGCGCCAGCAGTGAAAACGGGGTGGCCTACAATGAGCAGTTCTTC. The chain uses TRBV10-1 and TRBJ2-1; TRBD2 is a possible D gene (5 bases). Germline loops: CDR1 WNHNN, CDR2 SYGVQD (reference sequence). The V end lost 3 bases, the J end lost 2 bases, and 11 bases lay between the germline ends. The CDR3 totals 15 residues.

CDR3 amino acids: CASSSTGWDTEAFF. Here the CDR3 DNA reads TGCGCCAGCAGCTCAACGGGGTGGGACACTGAAGCTTTCTTT. The V call is TRBV5-1, the J call TRBJ1-1; D unclear. Germline V gene lookup returns CDR1 SGHRS and CDR2 YFSETQ. This CDR3 comprises 14 residues. Trimming stripped 3 bases from V and 3 bases from J, with 12 bases between.

The CDR3 loop is CASSLRGDTDTQYF. In nucleotides, the CDR3 is TGTGCCAGCAGCTTGCGGGGGGACACAGATACGCAGTATTTT. V gene TRBV5-6 combines with J gene TRBJ2-3; 7 bases fit TRBD2. Germline CDR1 reads SGHDT; CDR2 reads YYEEEE. The V segment lost 1 base and the J segment 2 bases; nucleotides outside the gene matches: 1. CDR3 length: 14 residues.

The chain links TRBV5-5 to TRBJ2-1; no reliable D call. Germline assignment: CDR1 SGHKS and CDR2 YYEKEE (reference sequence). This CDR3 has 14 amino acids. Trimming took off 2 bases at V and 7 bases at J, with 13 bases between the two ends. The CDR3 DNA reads TGTGCCAGCAGCTTTGGTCTCGTGGGAAATGAGCAGTTCTTC. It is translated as CASSFGLVGNEQFF.

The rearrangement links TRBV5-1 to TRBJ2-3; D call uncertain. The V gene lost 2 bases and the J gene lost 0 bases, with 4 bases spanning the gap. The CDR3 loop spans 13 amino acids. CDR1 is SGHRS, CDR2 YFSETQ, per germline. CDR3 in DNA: TGCGCCAGCAGCTTCGCTAGCACAGATACGCAGTATTTT. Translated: CASSFASTDTQYF.

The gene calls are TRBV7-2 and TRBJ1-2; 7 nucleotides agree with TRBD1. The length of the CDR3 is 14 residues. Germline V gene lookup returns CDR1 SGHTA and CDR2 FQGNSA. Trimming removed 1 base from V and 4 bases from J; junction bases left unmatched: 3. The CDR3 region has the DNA TGTGCCAGCAGCTTAGGGGGACAGCCCTATGGCTACACCTTC. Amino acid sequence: CASSLGGQPYGYTF.

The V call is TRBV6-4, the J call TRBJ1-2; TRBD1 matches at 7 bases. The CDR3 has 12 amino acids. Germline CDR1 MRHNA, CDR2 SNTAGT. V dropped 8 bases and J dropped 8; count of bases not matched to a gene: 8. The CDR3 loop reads CASQTGYLGYTF. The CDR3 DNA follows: TGTGCCAGCCAGACAGGGTATTTGGGCTACACCTTC.

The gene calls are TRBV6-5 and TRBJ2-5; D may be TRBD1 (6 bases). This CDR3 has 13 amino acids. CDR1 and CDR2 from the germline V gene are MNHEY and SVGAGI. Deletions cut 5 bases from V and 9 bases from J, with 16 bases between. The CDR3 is CASSQTGAWSQYF. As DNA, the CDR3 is TGTGCCAGCAGTCAGACAGGTGCCTGGTCCCAGTACTTC.

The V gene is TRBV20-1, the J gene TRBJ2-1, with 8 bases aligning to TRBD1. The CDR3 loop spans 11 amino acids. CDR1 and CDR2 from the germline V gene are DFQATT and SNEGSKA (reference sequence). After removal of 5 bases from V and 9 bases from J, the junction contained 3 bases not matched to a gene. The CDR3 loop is CSAYRGFEQFF. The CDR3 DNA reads TGCAGTGCTTACAGGGGGTTTGAGCAGTTCTTC.

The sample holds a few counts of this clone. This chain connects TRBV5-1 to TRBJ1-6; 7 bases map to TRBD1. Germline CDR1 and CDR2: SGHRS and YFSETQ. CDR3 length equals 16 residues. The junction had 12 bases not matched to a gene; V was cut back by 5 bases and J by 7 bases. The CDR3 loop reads CASRVTPRQGNSPLHF. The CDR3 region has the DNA TGCGCCAGCAGGGTTACGCCCCGACAGGGAAATTCACCCCTCCACTTT.

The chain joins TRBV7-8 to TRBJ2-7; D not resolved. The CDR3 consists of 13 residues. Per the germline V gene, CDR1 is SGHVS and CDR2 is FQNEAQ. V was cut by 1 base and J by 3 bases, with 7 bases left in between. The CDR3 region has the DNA TGTGCCAGCAGCTTAGTGGCGGTCTACGAGCAGTACTTC. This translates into CASSLVAVYEQYF.

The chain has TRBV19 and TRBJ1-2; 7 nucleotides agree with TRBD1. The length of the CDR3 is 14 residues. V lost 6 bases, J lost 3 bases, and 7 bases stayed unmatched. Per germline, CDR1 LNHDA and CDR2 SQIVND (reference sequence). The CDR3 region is CASSPGGVYYGYTF. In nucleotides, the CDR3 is TGTGCCAGTAGCCCAGGGGGGGTCTACTATGGCTACACCTTC.

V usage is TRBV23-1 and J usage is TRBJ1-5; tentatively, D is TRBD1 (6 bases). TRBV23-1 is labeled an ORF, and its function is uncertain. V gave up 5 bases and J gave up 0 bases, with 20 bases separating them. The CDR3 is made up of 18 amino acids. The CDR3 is CASSVRGSRALSNQPQHF. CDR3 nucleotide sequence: TGCGCCAGCAGTGTCAGGGGCAGTCGGGCCCTTAGCAATCAGCCCCAGCATTTT.

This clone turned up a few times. CDR3 sequence: CASSVVRADGYTF. DNA for the CDR3: TGTGCCAGCAGTGTAGTAAGGGCCGATGGCTACACCTTC. The chain employs TRBV2 and TRBJ1-2; the D is unclear. Looked up from germline, CDR1 is SNHLY and CDR2 is FYNNEI. The CDR3 contains 13 residues. Between the trimmed V and J ends, which lost 4 bases and 6 bases, there was a span of 12 bases.

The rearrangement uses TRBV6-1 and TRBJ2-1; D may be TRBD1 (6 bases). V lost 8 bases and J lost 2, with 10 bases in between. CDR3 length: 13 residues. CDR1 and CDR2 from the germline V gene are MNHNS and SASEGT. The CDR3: CASDRTAYNEQFF. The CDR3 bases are TGTGCCAGCGATCGGACAGCCTACAATGAGCAGTTCTTC.